A single sample is the source of the 20 T cell receptor beta chains below, sequenced in a study of CD8 T cells in ankylosing spondylitis. TCRdb used MiXCR to reprocess the 5' RACE reads, holding one entry per CDR3 protein. The sample records under 400,000 distinct CDR3 sequences, 11% being singletons. Sequenced: blood, either unsorted or a sorted T cell fraction (not recorded which). The receptors shown here come from a female donor with ankylosing spondylitis or in good health (not recorded which).

This clonotype was found many times. The chain carries TRBV9 and TRBJ1-1, with no clear D. The V end was cut by 0 bases, the J end by 1 base, with 16 bases between. Germline-derived CDR1 and CDR2 are SGDLS and YYNGEE. This CDR3 region has 17 residues. CDR3 sequence (DNA): TGTGCCAGCAGCGTAGTCCCCGCGTCCCATACGAACACTGAAGCTTTCTTT. Protein sequence: CASSVVPASHTNTEAFF.

This clonotype was seen ten or more times. The chain recombines TRBV7-9 with TRBJ2-1, with a weak D call TRBD1 (6 bases). The CDR3 loop spans 16 amino acids. Per the germline V gene, CDR1 is SEHNR and CDR2 is FQNEAQ (reference sequence). Trimming stripped 7 bases from V and 0 bases from J, with 16 bases between. CDR3 sequence reads: CASTRTVGFSYNEQFF. The CDR3 nucleotides read TGTGCCAGCACCCGGACAGTCGGCTTCTCCTACAATGAGCAGTTCTTC. Full variable domain (remainder filled in from reference TRBV7-9 and TRBJ2-1): DTGVSQNPRHKITKRGQNVTFRCDPISEHNRLYWYRQTLGQGPEFLTYFQNEAQLEKSRLLSDRFSAERPKGSFSTLEIQRTEQGDSAMYLCASTRTVGFSYNEQFFGPGTRLTVL.

Points on this clonotype: A read error may account for a junction end that differs from germline. The chain carries TRBV7-9 and TRBJ2-1; no clear D gene. This CDR3 spans 14 amino acids. Germline loops: CDR1 SEHNR, CDR2 FQNEAQ (reference sequence). CDR3 in amino acids: CASSLCLSCNEQFF. CDR3 coding DNA: TGTGCCAGCAGCTTATGCTTATCCTGCAATGAGCAGTTCTTC.

The V gene is TRBV7-2, the J gene TRBJ2-7; D remains unclear. Deletions cut 1 base from V and 4 bases from J, with 8 bases between. This CDR3 is built from 13 residues. Germline V gene data show CDR1 as SGHTA and CDR2 as FQGNSA. The CDR3 DNA reads as TGTGCCAGCAGCTTAGGGACCGAATACGAGCAGTACTTC. Its protein product is CASSLGTEYEQYF.

In its sample, this clonotype was seen many times. CDR3 coding DNA: TGTGCCAGCAGCTTAGAAGGACTAGCAATCTACGAGCAGTACTTC. The encoded protein is CASSLEGLAIYEQYF. This chain links TRBV7-2 with TRBJ2-7, with 8 bases identical to TRBD2. With V trimmed by 1 base and J by 3 bases, 5 bases remained unmatched. Per germline, CDR1 SGHTA and CDR2 FQGNSA. The CDR3 runs to 15 residues.

A note on this clonotype: With a much larger clone just one base away, this may be a read error. The chain carries TRBV21-1 and TRBJ1-1. TRBV21-1 is a pseudogene. The CDR3 extends over 12 amino acids. The CDR3 DNA reads TGTGCCTGCAGCAAAGAAGGCACTGAAGCTTTCTTT. Translation: CACSKEGTEAFF.

This clonotype has ten or more counts. The CDR3 DNA sequence: TGCAGTGCTTCCACCCATGGCGGGGTCCAAGAGACCCAGTACTTC. Encoded protein: CSASTHGGVQETQYF. V and J are TRBV20-1 and TRBJ2-5; D may be TRBD2 (6 bases). Trimming took off 5 bases at V and 1 base at J, with 17 bases between the two ends. The germline gives CDR1 DFQATT, CDR2 SNEGSKA (reference sequence). The CDR3 loop spans 15 amino acids.

This clonotype showed up many times. The V gene is TRBV5-1, the J gene TRBJ2-2; 7 positions agree with TRBD1. V dropped 8 bases and J dropped 0; count of bases not matched to a gene: 7. Germline V gene lookup returns CDR1 SGHRS and CDR2 YFSETQ. The CDR3 has 15 amino acids. CDR3 in DNA: TGCGCCAGTACCTCGACAGGGACGAACACCGGGGAGCTGTTTTTT. This sequence encodes CASTSTGTNTGELFF.

The sample holds many counts of this clonotype. The chain carries TRBV12-3 or TRBV12-4 and TRBJ2-3, with D possibly being TRBD2 (6 bases). V gave up 8 bases and J gave up 10 bases, with 16 bases separating them. The CDR3 loop spans 12 amino acids. In nucleotides, the CDR3 is TGTGCCAGCCAGTTCTTGGGGGGATCGCAGTATTTT. Its translation: CASQFLGGSQYF.

This clonotype was picked up a small number of times. The V gene is TRBV5-1, the J gene TRBJ2-1, with unresolved D. The CDR3 is 13 residues long. Germline V CDR1 and CDR2: SGHRS, YFSETQ. The V and J ends lost 0 bases and 8 bases respectively, with 9 bases between them. CDR3 sequence reads: CASSLGLKDEQFF. CDR3 nucleotide sequence: TGCGCCAGCAGCTTGGGACTGAAGGATGAGCAGTTCTTC.

This clonotype was detected many times. The chain couples TRBV5-5 to TRBJ2-5; D is perhaps TRBD2 (5 bases). V shed 4 bases and J shed 5 bases, with 9 bases lying between them. The CDR3 runs 12 residues. Looked up from germline, CDR1 is SGHKS and CDR2 is YYEKEE (reference sequence). CDR3 DNA sequence: TGTGCCAGCAGCGTACTAGAGGAGACCCAGTACTTC. Protein product: CASSVLEETQYF.

This clonotype was recorded many times. The chain carries TRBV6-1 and TRBJ1-1; D is ambiguous. Trimming took off 1 base at V and 1 base at J, with 13 bases between the two ends. CDR1 and CDR2 (germline): MNHNS, SASEGT. The length of the CDR3 is 16 residues. CDR3 nucleotide sequence: TGTGCCAGCAGTGAAGGGGCCTTTGGACGGAACACTGAAGCTTTCTTT. Protein product: CASSEGAFGRNTEAFF.

This clonotype was recorded many times. The chain uses TRBV5-1 and TRBJ2-5, with D uncertain. The CDR3 is 14 amino acids. The V gene lost 4 bases and the J gene lost 2 bases, with 12 bases spanning the gap. The germline V gene has CDR1 SGHRS and CDR2 YFSETQ. The chain's CDR3 is CASSPIGPQETQYF. CDR3 nucleotides: TGCGCCAGCAGCCCAATTGGGCCACAAGAGACCCAGTACTTC.

With respect to this clonotype: This may come from a read error, since a much larger clone is one base off. The chain joins TRBV5-1 to TRBJ1-2; a weak D match, TRBD1 (6 bases). CDR1 is SGHRS, CDR2 YFSETQ, per germline. This CDR3 is 13 amino acids long. The CDR3 region has the DNA TGCGCCAGCAGCTTGTCGGACAGAAATGGCGACACCTTC. Encoded protein: CASSLSDRNGDTF.

This clonotype was detected ten times or more. The chain couples TRBV20-1 to TRBJ2-1; 7 bases align to TRBD1. The V and J ends lost 5 bases and 9 bases, in that order; junction bases with no gene match: 7. From germline, CDR1 is DFQATT and CDR2 SNEGSKA (reference sequence). This CDR3 region has 12 residues. CDR3: CSAYRGGGEQFF. The CDR3 region has the DNA TGCAGTGCTTACAGGGGTGGGGGTGAGCAGTTCTTC.

This sequence joins TRBV2 and TRBJ2-7; 12 bases line up with TRBD2. Germline V gene lookup returns CDR1 SNHLY and CDR2 FYNNEI. V lost 8 bases and J lost 3; bases outside the gene matches: 17. The CDR3 is 18 residues long. The DNA of the CDR3 is TGTGCCAGCTGTTTTGGCGGGTTAAGACTAGCGGGAGTCTACGAGCAGTACTTC. Its translation is CASCFGGLRLAGVYEQYF.

This clonotype came up many times. The chain has TRBV29-1 and TRBJ2-5; TRBD1 agrees at 10 bases. The J segment lost 4 bases and the V segment lost 5 bases, leaving 4 bases of the junction unmatched. CDR1 and CDR2 (germline): SQVTM, ANQGSEA. CDR3 length equals 13 residues. CDR3 residues: CSVRGQGTETQYF. CDR3 bases: TGCAGCGTTCGGGGACAGGGGACAGAGACCCAGTACTTC.

This clonotype was detected only a few times. The chain uses TRBV5-5 and TRBJ1-3, with a possible D match to TRBD1 (6 bases). CDR1 SGHKS and CDR2 YYEKEE come from the germline V gene (reference sequence). This CDR3 has 15 residues. V was trimmed by 0 bases and J by 4 bases, leaving 11 bases between them. The chain's CDR3 is CASSLGAGDGNTIYF. Written as DNA, the CDR3 is TGTGCCAGCAGCTTGGGGGCAGGGGACGGAAACACCATATATTTT.

Remarks on this clonotype: Mismatch with germline at one junction end may stem from a read error. The chain couples TRBV29-1 to TRBJ1-1, with 12 bases lining up with TRBD1. The germline V gene has CDR1 SQVTM and CDR2 ANQGSEA. The CDR3 loop spans 23 amino acids. CDR3 residues: CSGETHLQGQGAPSYGRDTEAFF. The CDR3 nucleotides read TGCAGCGGTGAAACCCATTTACAGGGACAGGGGGCCCCTTCATATGGGAGGGACACTGAAGCTTTCTTT.

This clonotype was found a few times. This chain uses TRBV15 with TRBJ2-1; 9 bases map to TRBD2. This CDR3 comprises 14 residues. CDR1 is LNHNV and CDR2 is YYDKDF in the germline V gene (reference sequence). After removal of 6 bases from V and 7 bases from J, the junction contained 7 bases not matched to a gene. The CDR3 DNA sequence: TGTGCCACCAGGGCACTAGCGGGTGGGAATGAGCAGTTCTTC. As protein: CATRALAGGNEQFF.